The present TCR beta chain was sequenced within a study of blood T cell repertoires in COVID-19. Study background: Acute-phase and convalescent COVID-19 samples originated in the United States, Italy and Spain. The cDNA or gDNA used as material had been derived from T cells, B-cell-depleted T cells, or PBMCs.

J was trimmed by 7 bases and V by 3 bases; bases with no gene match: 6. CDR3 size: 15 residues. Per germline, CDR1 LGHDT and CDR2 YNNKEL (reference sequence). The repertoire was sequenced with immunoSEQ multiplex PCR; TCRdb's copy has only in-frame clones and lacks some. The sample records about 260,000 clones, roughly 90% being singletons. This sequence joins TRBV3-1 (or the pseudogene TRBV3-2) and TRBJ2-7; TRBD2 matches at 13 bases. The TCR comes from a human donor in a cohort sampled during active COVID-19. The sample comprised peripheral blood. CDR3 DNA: TGTGCCAGCAGCCATGAACTAGCGGGAGGGTTTGAGCAGTACTTC. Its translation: CASSHELAGGFEQYF.